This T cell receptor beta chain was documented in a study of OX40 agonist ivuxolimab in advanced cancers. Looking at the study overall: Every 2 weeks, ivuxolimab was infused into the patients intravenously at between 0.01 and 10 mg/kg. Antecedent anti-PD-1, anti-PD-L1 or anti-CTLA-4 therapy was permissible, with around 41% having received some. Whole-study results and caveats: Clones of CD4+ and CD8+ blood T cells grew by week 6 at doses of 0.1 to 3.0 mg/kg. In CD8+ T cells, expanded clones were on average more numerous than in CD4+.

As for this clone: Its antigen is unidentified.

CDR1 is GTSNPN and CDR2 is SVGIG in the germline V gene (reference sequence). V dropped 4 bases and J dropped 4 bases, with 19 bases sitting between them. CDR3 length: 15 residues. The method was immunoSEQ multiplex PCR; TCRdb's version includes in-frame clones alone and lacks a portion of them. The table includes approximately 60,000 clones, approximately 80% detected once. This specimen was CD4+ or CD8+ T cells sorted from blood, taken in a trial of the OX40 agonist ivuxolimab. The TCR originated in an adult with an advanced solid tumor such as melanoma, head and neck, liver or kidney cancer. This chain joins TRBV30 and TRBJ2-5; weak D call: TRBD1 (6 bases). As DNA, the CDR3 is TGTGCCTGGACCTGGGGGCGGACGGCTTTAGAGACCCAGTACTTC. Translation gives CAWTWGRTALETQYF.